This T cell receptor (beta chain) is drawn from a study of blood T cells in healthy people across ages. Study-wide points: Researchers deemed the diversity estimates from one million T cells underestimates.

Sample-barcoded 5' priming and a J-beta primer mix drove a second PCR of roughly 6 to 12 cycles. MiXCR, applied by TCRdb to the 5' RACE reads, yields one record per CDR3 protein. This sample carries around 1.1 million distinct CDR3 sequences, more than 30% of them seen once, and the ten largest clones take around 13%. As for this clonotype: Its antigen is unidentified.

This clonotype originated in a man aged 18 to 29 in good health. Source material: blood.

In DNA, the CDR3 is TGTGCCAGCAGCTTCTATAGCGATACGCAGTATTTT. This translates into CASSFYSDTQYF. The rearrangement joins TRBV7-9 to TRBJ2-3; D call uncertain. Per germline, CDR1 SEHNR and CDR2 FQNEAQ (reference sequence). The CDR3 runs 12 residues. V shed 3 bases and J shed 6 bases, with 7 bases lying between them.